The clone carrying this T cell receptor beta chain was detected only a few times. The antigen remains unidentified. Every participating donor contributed approximately 9.5 milliliters of peripheral blood through a draw. Germline V lookup: CDR1 SGDLS, CDR2 YYNGEE. The CDR3 length is 14 residues. V dropped 0 bases and J dropped 5 bases, with 11 bases sitting between them. This specimen belongs to a study of blood T cells in healthy people across ages. Whole-study findings and limits: A roughly linear age-dependent decrease characterized TCR beta diversity per million T cells.

A sample-barcoded 5' primer and a J-beta primer mix were used in a second PCR of roughly 6 to 12 cycles. Each sample yielded at least 2.5 million CDR3-containing paired-end reads. Each CDR3 protein is one row after TCRdb ran MiXCR on the 5' RACE reads. The table has about 1.1 million distinct CDR3 sequences, roughly two fifths seen once; the top ten hold around 13%. The V and J genes are TRBV9 and TRBJ2-5; perhaps TRBD1 as D (6 bases). The receptor comes from a man aged 18 to 29 in good health. The sequenced sample was blood. The CDR3 DNA reads TGTGCCAGCAGCGTAGAGGGGGTTGGGGAGACCCAGTACTTC. Its translation is CASSVEGVGETQYF.